These 21 T cell receptor beta chains originate from one sample sequenced in a study of neoadjuvant anti-PD-1 for oral cavity cancer. The repertoire was sequenced with immunoSEQ multiplex PCR; TCRdb's copy has only in-frame clones and lacks some. There are under 5,500 clones in the sample; 58% occur only once, and 7.2% lies in the top ten. The input for sequencing was tumor tissue, taken before nivolumab (anti-PD-1) treatment. These receptors all come from a person between 35 and 79 years old with oral cavity squamous cell carcinoma.

The sample holds a few counts of this clone. The rearrangement joins TRBV15 to TRBJ2-7, with 7 bases matching TRBD1. The CDR3 extends over 14 amino acids. Trimming at V came to 3 bases and at J to 1 base, leaving 3 bases not matched to a gene. Germline CDR1 is LNHNV and CDR2 is YYDKDF (reference sequence). The CDR3 DNA reads as TGTGCCACCAGCAGGACAGGGTCGTCCTACGAGCAGTACTTC. It encodes CATSRTGSSYEQYF.

V gene TRBV5-1 combines with J gene TRBJ1-3; D not certain. In germline, CDR1 is SGHRS, CDR2 YFSETQ. The CDR3 is 16 residues long. Trimming removed 4 bases from V and 0 bases from J, with 14 bases in between. CDR3 in amino acids: CASSLSVGISGNTIYF. For the CDR3, the DNA is TGCGCCAGCAGCCTGTCCGTGGGAATCTCTGGAAACACCATATATTTT.

This clone was found a few times. The genes are TRBV5-5 and TRBJ1-5, with D possibly TRBD1 on 5 matching bases. The CDR3 consists of 15 residues. Trimming took 0 bases from V and 0 from J, leaving 7 bases between them. The germline V gene has CDR1 SGHKS and CDR2 YYEKEE (reference sequence). The CDR3 loop reads CASSLGQYSNQPQHF. The CDR3 DNA sequence: TGTGCCAGCAGCTTGGGACAGTATAGCAATCAGCCCCAGCATTTT.

V usage is TRBV4-1 and J usage is TRBJ1-6, with D possibly TRBD1 on 6 matching bases. The CDR3 runs to 17 residues. V was pared by 3 bases and J by 1 base, with 13 bases between. Germline lookup yields CDR1 MGHRA and CDR2 YSYEKL. This CDR3 reads CASSQGSRGSYNSPLHF. The CDR3 nucleotides read TGCGCCAGCAGCCAGGGTTCGAGGGGGTCCTATAATTCACCCCTCCACTTT.

V is TRBV9 and J is TRBJ1-6; 7 bases fit TRBD1. This CDR3 has 15 amino acids. The trim removed 4 bases at V and 4 bases at J, leaving 5 bases unmatched. Looked up from germline, CDR1 is SGDLS and CDR2 is YYNGEE. DNA for the CDR3: TGTGCCAGCAGCTTTACGGGACAGTATAATTCACCCCTCCACTTT. Translated: CASSFTGQYNSPLHF.

By sample fraction, this clone is large. The chain employs TRBV27 and TRBJ2-7; D possibly uses TRBD1 or TRBD2 (5 bases each). The CDR3 is 15 amino acids. The ends were cut back, 6 bases at V and 2 bases at J, with 17 bases in the middle. Per the germline V gene, CDR1 is MNHEY and CDR2 is SMNVEV (reference sequence). CDR3 protein: CASRSNPGPPYEQYF. Here the CDR3 DNA reads TGTGCCAGCAGGAGTAATCCGGGGCCACCCTACGAGCAGTACTTC.

The gene calls are TRBV5-1 and TRBJ2-1; 10 nucleotides align to TRBD2. The CDR3 totals 16 residues. Trimming removed 4 bases from V and 3 bases from J; junction bases left unmatched: 7. The germline V gene has CDR1 SGHRS and CDR2 YFSETQ. This chain's CDR3 is CASSLALAGVYNEQFF. DNA of the CDR3: TGCGCCAGCAGCCTGGCGCTAGCGGGGGTCTACAATGAGCAGTTCTTC.

Judged by abundance, this clone is medium-sized (0.01 to 0.1%). V gene TRBV27 combines with J gene TRBJ2-1, with 8 bases identical to TRBD2. This CDR3 region has 16 residues. J was trimmed by 0 bases and V by 3 bases; bases with no gene match: 4. Germline V lookup: CDR1 MNHEY, CDR2 SMNVEV (reference sequence). CDR3 region: CASSFSGTNSYNEQFF. The CDR3 DNA sequence: TGTGCCAGCAGTTTTAGCGGGACGAACTCCTACAATGAGCAGTTCTTC.

This clone was counted between two and nine times. The rearrangement uses TRBV7-9 and TRBJ1-1; no firm D call. Germline loops: CDR1 SEHNR, CDR2 FQNEAQ (reference sequence). The ends were cut back, 5 bases at V and 3 bases at J, with 16 bases in the middle. The CDR3 loop spans 15 amino acids. The CDR3 nucleotides are TGTGCCAGCAGCCCGCGGGCCGCAGGTCACACTGAAGCTTTCTTT. Translating gives CASSPRAAGHTEAFF. Filled out from reference TRBV7-9 and TRBJ1-1, the complete variable domain reads DTGVSQNPRHKITKRGQNVTFRCDPISEHNRLYWYRQTLGQGPEFLTYFQNEAQLEKSRLLSDRFSAERPKGSFSTLEIQRTEQGDSAMYLCASSPRAAGHTEAFFGQGTRLTVV.

This chain links TRBV10-3 with TRBJ2-7; TRBD1 aligns across 9 bases. J gave up 2 bases and V 6 bases, and 11 bases lay outside the gene matches. This CDR3 region has 16 residues. Germline V gene sequence: CDR1 ENHRY, CDR2 SYGVKD. CDR3 amino acids: CAISVDLGTGPYEQYF. Written as DNA, the CDR3 is TGTGCCATCAGCGTCGACCTTGGGACAGGGCCCTACGAGCAGTACTTC.

This clone came up once. The chain employs TRBV30 and TRBJ1-5, with TRBD1 matching 7 bases. Germline CDR1 and CDR2: GTSNPN and SVGIG (reference sequence). J gave up 7 bases and V 0 bases, and 6 bases lay outside the gene matches. The CDR3 spans 14 residues. The CDR3 sequence: CAWSVSGGGQPQHF. In DNA form, the CDR3 reads TGTGCCTGGAGTGTGTCAGGGGGTGGCCAGCCCCAGCATTTT.

This chain joins TRBV6-5 and TRBJ1-2, with 9 bases that match TRBD1. This CDR3 contains 15 residues. V lost 5 bases to trimming and J lost 5 bases; unmatched junction nucleotides: 9. Germline V gene sequence: CDR1 MNHEY, CDR2 SVGAGI. The chain's CDR3 is CASSHGGTGIYGYTF. DNA of the CDR3: TGTGCCAGCAGTCACGGGGGGACAGGGATATATGGCTACACCTTC.

J is TRBJ2-5 and V is TRBV7-9; 7 bases map to TRBD1. The CDR3 is 14 residues long. Unmatched junction bases numbered 5, after V lost 4 bases and J lost 3 bases. CDR1 and CDR2 (germline): SEHNR, FQNEAQ (reference sequence). This CDR3 is CASSSSGTEETQYF. The DNA of the CDR3 is TGTGCCAGCAGCTCTTCCGGGACAGAAGAGACCCAGTACTTC.

The chain recombines TRBV2 with TRBJ1-1; D is unresolved. Trimming stripped 2 bases from V and 1 base from J, with 11 bases between. Germline V gene data show CDR1 as SNHLY and CDR2 as FYNNEI. CDR3 length equals 15 residues. The CDR3 DNA reads as TGTGCCAGCAGTGAACGTAGCAGCCAGAACACTGAAGCTTTCTTT. Translated, it gives CASSERSSQNTEAFF.

The chain joins TRBV30 to TRBJ2-3; 7 bases map to TRBD1. Per germline, CDR1 GTSNPN and CDR2 SVGIG (reference sequence). Trimming took 0 bases from V and 2 from J; bases not matched to a gene: 8. There are 16 residues in the CDR3. The CDR3 coding sequence is TGTGCCTGGAGTGTCTGGGGCAGGGGGTTCACAGATACGCAGTATTTT. This translates into CAWSVWGRGFTDTQYF.

The rearrangement uses TRBV6-5 and TRBJ1-1; D not resolved. Trimming left V 6 bases short and J 0 bases short, with 14 bases between. The CDR3 totals 15 residues. Germline lookup yields CDR1 MNHEY and CDR2 SVGAGI. The CDR3 coding sequence is TGTGCCAGCAGACGTATGGAAGGGATGAACACTGAAGCTTTCTTT. Protein: CASRRMEGMNTEAFF.

The rearrangement links TRBV5-1 to TRBJ1-1; unclear D gene. Trimming took off 0 bases at V and 0 bases at J, with 9 bases between the two ends. Germline V gene lookup returns CDR1 SGHRS and CDR2 YFSETQ. This CDR3 region has 15 residues. For the CDR3, the DNA is TGCGCCAGCAGCTTGGGGGCAGCCTTGAACACTGAAGCTTTCTTT. Protein: CASSLGAALNTEAFF.

J is TRBJ2-3 and V is TRBV2, with 10 bases that match TRBD2. V trimming: 5 bases; J trimming: 6 bases; junction bases outside the gene matches: 8. The germline CDR1 and CDR2 sequences are SNHLY and FYNNEI. The CDR3 spans 15 residues. CDR3 protein: CASSISGRTWDTQYF. CDR3 sequence (DNA): TGTGCCAGCAGTATTAGCGGGAGGACCTGGGATACGCAGTATTTT.

This chain links TRBV4-1 with TRBJ1-1, with no clear D. Germline V gene lookup returns CDR1 MGHRA and CDR2 YSYEKL. Trimming pared 6 bases from V and 1 base from J, leaving 9 bases between. CDR3 length: 13 amino acids. CDR3 sequence: CASSLKGNTEAFF. The CDR3 DNA reads as TGCGCCAGCAGTCTCAAGGGGAACACTGAAGCTTTCTTT.

The chain couples TRBV27 to TRBJ1-6; unclear D gene. Trimming took off 9 bases at V and 6 bases at J, with 15 bases between the two ends. Germline V gene data show CDR1 as MNHEY and CDR2 as SMNVEV (reference sequence). This CDR3 contains 14 residues. CDR3 DNA sequence: TGTGCCAGGAAAGTGTGGCAGACTAATTCACCCCTCCACTTT. It translates to CARKVWQTNSPLHF.

The chain carries TRBV5-1 and TRBJ2-3; 12 bases map to TRBD2. CDR3 size: 13 residues. V was clipped by 5 bases and J by 5 bases; unmatched bases: 0. Germline lookup yields CDR1 SGHRS and CDR2 YFSETQ. CDR3 sequence (DNA): TGCGCCAGCAGGGGACTAGCGGGAGATACGCAGTATTTT. Its translation is CASRGLAGDTQYF.